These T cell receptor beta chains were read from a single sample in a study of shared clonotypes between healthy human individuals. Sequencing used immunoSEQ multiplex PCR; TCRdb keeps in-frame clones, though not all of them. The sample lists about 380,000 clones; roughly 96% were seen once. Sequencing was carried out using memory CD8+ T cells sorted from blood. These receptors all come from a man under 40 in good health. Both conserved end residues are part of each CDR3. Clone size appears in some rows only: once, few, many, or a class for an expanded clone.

CDR3aa: CASSEWRWVLGGEQYF
j_gene: TRBJ2-7
abundance: .
v_gene: TRBV6-1

CDR3aa: CASSPLDGLYEQYF
j_gene: TRBJ2-7
abundance: .
v_gene: TRBV18

CDR3aa: CATSIREAQETQYF
j_gene: TRBJ2-5
abundance: .
v_gene: TRBV15

CDR3aa: CASSLPPQGRYGYTF
j_gene: TRBJ1-2
abundance: .
v_gene: TRBV7-2

CDR3aa: CASSQPGQGDSAFF
j_gene: TRBJ1-1
abundance: once
v_gene: TRBV5-5

CDR3aa: CASSDNSGANVLTF
j_gene: TRBJ2-6
abundance: .
v_gene: TRBV7-3

CDR3aa: CASSEARAQFF
j_gene: TRBJ2-1
abundance: .
v_gene: TRBV6-1

CDR3aa: CASSFTSGTDTQYF
j_gene: TRBJ2-3
abundance: .
v_gene: TRBV5-1

CDR3aa: CATSASGRSYNEQFF
j_gene: TRBJ2-1
abundance: .
v_gene: TRBV15

CDR3aa: CASSQPWGKSGNEQFF
j_gene: TRBJ2-1
abundance: .
v_gene: TRBV11-3

CDR3aa: CATGDPTNYEQYF
j_gene: TRBJ2-7
abundance: .
v_gene: TRBV28

CDR3aa: CASSLGDEFHGYTF
j_gene: TRBJ1-2
abundance: .
v_gene: TRBV5-6

CDR3aa: CAISEGYEQYF
j_gene: TRBJ2-7
abundance: .
v_gene: TRBV10-3

CDR3aa: CSVGQGTITDTQYF
j_gene: TRBJ2-3
abundance: .
v_gene: TRBV29-1

CDR3aa: CASSPLLANEQFF
j_gene: TRBJ2-1
abundance: .
v_gene: TRBV18

CDR3aa: CASSLDGYEQYF
j_gene: TRBJ2-7
abundance: .
v_gene: TRBV5-4

CDR3aa: CASSAEGASYEQYF
j_gene: TRBJ2-7
abundance: .
v_gene: TRBV11-2

CDR3aa: CASTGRNRVTEAFF
j_gene: TRBJ1-1
abundance: .
v_gene: TRBV28

CDR3aa: CASSARDPYSYEQYF
j_gene: TRBJ2-7
abundance: once
v_gene: TRBV19

CDR3aa: CASSYVFQGNYEQYF
j_gene: TRBJ2-7
abundance: .
v_gene: TRBV6-6

CDR3aa: CASSWGSGRADTQYF
j_gene: TRBJ2-3
abundance: .
v_gene: TRBV28

CDR3aa: CASSLNRDGEQYF
j_gene: TRBJ2-7
abundance: .
v_gene: TRBV5-1

CDR3aa: CAWAQSGGTDTQYF
j_gene: TRBJ2-3
abundance: .
v_gene: TRBV30

CDR3aa: CASSTPGLAVYEQYF
j_gene: TRBJ2-7
abundance: .
v_gene: TRBV28

CDR3aa: CASSRRGGSGNTIYF
j_gene: TRBJ1-3
abundance: .
v_gene: TRBV6-5

CDR3aa: CASSLLPSSYNEQFF
j_gene: TRBJ2-1
abundance: .
v_gene: TRBV7-6

CDR3aa: CATSRDWGGGHEQFF
j_gene: TRBJ2-1
abundance: .
v_gene: TRBV15

CDR3aa: CASRPGGMGPLTDTQYF
j_gene: TRBJ2-3
abundance: .
v_gene: TRBV28

CDR3aa: CASSIGGDTQYF
j_gene: TRBJ2-3
abundance: .
v_gene: TRBV19

CDR3aa: CASLQLAGRTGELFF
j_gene: TRBJ2-2
abundance: .
v_gene: TRBV6-5

CDR3aa: CASSYYRGELFF
j_gene: TRBJ2-2
abundance: once
v_gene: TRBV6-5

CDR3aa: CASSFPGHRAYEQYF
j_gene: TRBJ2-7
abundance: .
v_gene: TRBV28

CDR3aa: CARSLDRGLGTQYF
j_gene: TRBJ2-5
abundance: .
v_gene: TRBV5-3

CDR3aa: CASSLAGTSRGQYF
j_gene: TRBJ2-7
abundance: .
v_gene: TRBV5-1